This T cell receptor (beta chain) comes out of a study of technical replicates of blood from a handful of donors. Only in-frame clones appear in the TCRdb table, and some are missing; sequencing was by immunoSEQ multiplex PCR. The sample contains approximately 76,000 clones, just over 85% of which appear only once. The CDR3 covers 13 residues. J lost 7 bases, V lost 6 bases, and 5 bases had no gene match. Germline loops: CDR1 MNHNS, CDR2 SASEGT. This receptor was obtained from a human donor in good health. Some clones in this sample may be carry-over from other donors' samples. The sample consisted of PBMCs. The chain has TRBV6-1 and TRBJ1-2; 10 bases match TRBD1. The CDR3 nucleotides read TGTGCCAGCAGGGATTGGACAGGGGGTGGCTACACCTTC. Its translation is CASRDWTGGGYTF.